Listed below are T cell receptor beta chains from one sample, sequenced in a study of long-term antiretroviral therapy in people with HIV. Assay: immunoSEQ multiplex PCR; the TCRdb copy retains only in-frame clones and omits some. The table records over 25,000 clones, 90% of them present only once. Sequences were derived from unsorted PBMCs, sampled 3.2 years before starting antiretroviral therapy. The receptors derive from a man in his fifties with HIV. The CDR3 runs from the conserved cysteine through the conserved F or W. The D gene is left open where the match is weak.

TRBJ1-4 | - | TRBV9 | TGTGCCAGCAGCGCTGGGCAGACTTCAACTAATGAAAAACTGTTTTTT | CASSAGQTSTNEKLFF
TRBJ2-5 | TRBD2 | TRBV6-1 | TGTGCCAGCAAAATGGGACTAGCGTATGAGACCCAGTACTTC | CASKMGLAYETQYF
TRBJ1-3 | - | TRBV5-1 | TGCGCCAGCAGCTTGGAGGGGACTGGAAACACCATATATTTT | CASSLEGTGNTIYF
TRBJ2-7 | - | TRBV6-1 | TGTGCCAGCAGTGAATCCAGGACCTACGAGCAGTACTTC | CASSESRTYEQYF
TRBJ2-7 | - | TRBV18 | TGTGCCAGCTCTTGGACGGCCACCTACGAGCAGTACTTC | CASSWTATYEQYF
TRBJ2-7 | - | TRBV18 | TGTGCCAGCTCCCCTCTCTACGAGCAGTACTTC | CASSPLYEQYF
TRBJ2-7 | TRBD2 | TRBV5-1 | TGCGCCAGCAGCTTGCAAGGACTAGCGGGGTACGAGCAGTACTTC | CASSLQGLAGYEQYF
TRBJ1-6 | TRBD1 | TRBV6-1 | TGTGCCAGCGGCTATGACAGGGGAAATTCACCCCTCCACTTT | CASGYDRGNSPLHF
TRBJ1-4 | - | TRBV27 | TGTGCCAGCAGTGCCTTCGCAAGGCTACCTTCAACTAATGAAAAACTGTTTTTT | CASSAFARLPSTNEKLFF
TRBJ2-7 | - | TRBV6-5 | TGTGCCAGCAGTTACAGGGAAACCTTCTACGAGCAGTACTTC | CASSYRETFYEQYF
TRBJ1-1 | TRBD1 | TRBV5-1 | TGCGCCAGCAGCTTGGCCTCATACAGGGGGAGGAGGGATACTGAAGCTTTCTTT | CASSLASYRGRRDTEAFF
TRBJ1-5 | - | TRBV27 | TGTGCCAGCAGAATAGCCAGCGTTAGCAATCAGCCCCAGCATTTT | CASRIASVSNQPQHF
TRBJ2-3 | - | TRBV7-9 | TGTGCCAGCAGCTTAGCGCCAGGGGATACGCAGTATTTT | CASSLAPGDTQYF
TRBJ1-2 | - | TRBV7-9 | TGTGCCAGCAGCCCACTTGAGGAAGCTAACTATGGCTACACCTTC | CASSPLEEANYGYTF
TRBJ1-3 | - | TRBV5-1 | TGCGCCAGCAGCTTGAGCTTTTGGGCTCGGGGCTCTGGAAACACCATATATTTT | CASSLSFWARGSGNTIYF
TRBJ2-1 | TRBD2 | TRBV5-1 | TGCGCCAGCAGCATCGGGGGGGCGGCCTACAATGAGCAGTTCTTC | CASSIGGAAYNEQFF
TRBJ2-7 | - | TRBV7-9 | TGTGCCAGCAGCCGCGCCTACGAGCAGTACTTC | CASSRAYEQYF